A single sample gave rise to the 29 T cell receptor beta chains below, sequenced in a study of OX40 agonist ivuxolimab in advanced cancers. TCRdb's table, derived via immunoSEQ multiplex PCR, lists solely in-frame clones and lacks some. The repertoire holds around 77,000 clones, with 80% to 90% as singletons. Source: CD4+ or CD8+ T cells sorted from blood, taken in a trial of the OX40 agonist ivuxolimab. Every receptor here comes from an adult with an advanced solid tumor such as melanoma, head and neck, liver or kidney cancer.

The genes are TRBV9 and TRBJ2-1; TRBD2 agrees at 8 bases. The germline gives CDR1 SGDLS, CDR2 YYNGEE. This CDR3 is built from 16 residues. V gave up 0 bases and J gave up 4 bases; unmatched junction bases: 6. The CDR3, as DNA: TGTGCCAGCAGCGTAGGACTAGCGCTTAAGTACAATGAGCAGTTCTTC. It specifies CASSVGLALKYNEQFF.

The V gene is TRBV15, the J gene TRBJ2-7; D gene unclear. The CDR3 runs to 14 residues. The germline gives CDR1 LNHNV, CDR2 YYDKDF (reference sequence). Trimming took off 0 bases at V and 2 bases at J, with 8 bases between the two ends. In nucleotides, the CDR3 is TGTGCCACCAGCAGAGAGGACGGCACCTACGAGCAGTACTTC. Protein product: CATSREDGTYEQYF.

The rearrangement uses TRBV7-6 and TRBJ2-2; D is uncertain. Trimming cost V 1 base and J 6 bases, with 3 bases left between them. The length of the CDR3 is 12 residues. Germline CDR1 is SGHVS and CDR2 is FNYEAQ. DNA of the CDR3: TGTGCCAGCAGCTTAGTGCCCGGGGAGCTGTTTTTT. It encodes CASSLVPGELFF.

Here the CDR3 DNA reads TGTGCCAGCTCTACAGGGGCGAACACCGGGGAGCTGTTTTTT. It yields the protein CASSTGANTGELFF. J is TRBJ2-2 and V is TRBV18, with 7 bases fitting TRBD1. Germline CDR1 reads KGHSH; CDR2 reads LQKENI. The CDR3 has 14 residues. The trim removed 6 bases at V and 0 bases at J, leaving 1 base unmatched.

J is TRBJ2-3 and V is TRBV7-8; 9 bases are a match to TRBD2. V trimming: 5 bases; J trimming: 2 bases; junction bases outside the gene matches: 8. CDR3 length: 16 residues. From germline, CDR1 is SGHVS and CDR2 FQNEAQ. CDR3: CASSLGRGGDTDTQYF. In DNA form, the CDR3 reads TGTGCCAGCAGCCTGGGGCGGGGGGGCGACACAGATACGCAGTATTTT.

The chain couples TRBV11-2 to TRBJ2-3, with 15 positions matching TRBD2. Trimming cost V 1 base and J 1 base; bases outside gene matches: 6. This CDR3 region has 19 residues. Germline CDR1 is SGHAT and CDR2 is FQNNGV. The CDR3 region has the DNA TGTGCCAGCAGCTTAGTAGGGACTAGCGGGGGGCGAGGCACAGATACGCAGTATTTT. Protein: CASSLVGTSGGRGTDTQYF.

The chain joins TRBV2 to TRBJ1-2, with 11 positions matching TRBD1. The CDR3 has 15 amino acids. Germline V CDR1 and CDR2: SNHLY, FYNNEI. The junction had 6 bases not matched to a gene; V was cut back by 6 bases and J by 3 bases. CDR3 residues: CASRRTGGADYGYTF. DNA for the CDR3: TGTGCCAGCAGGCGGACAGGGGGCGCAGACTATGGCTACACCTTC.

The V and J genes are TRBV5-1 and TRBJ2-2; D may correspond to TRBD1 or TRBD2 (5 bases each). The germline gives CDR1 SGHRS, CDR2 YFSETQ. The CDR3 contains 16 residues. The V and J ends lost 4 bases and 0 bases respectively, with 13 bases between them. In DNA, the CDR3 is TGCGCCAGCAGCGAGTCCGGGACGGCGAACACCGGGGAGCTGTTTTTT. Its protein product is CASSESGTANTGELFF.

This rearrangement joins TRBV18 to TRBJ2-7; D may be TRBD1 (7 bases). Per the germline V gene, CDR1 is KGHSH and CDR2 is LQKENI. CDR3 length equals 20 residues. V lost 0 bases and J 1 base, leaving 25 bases between the germline ends. The CDR3 DNA reads TGTGCCAGCTCACCACCGGGCGGTGGAGGGGGCGGAATAAAATCCTACGAGCAGTACTTC. Its translation is CASSPPGGGGGGIKSYEQYF.

The rearrangement joins TRBV11-3 to TRBJ2-5; no clear D. The CDR3 is 12 residues long. Germline CDR1 is SGHNT and CDR2 is YENEEA. V dropped 3 bases and J dropped 5 bases, with 7 bases sitting between them. The CDR3 DNA is TGTGCCAGCAGCTTGGTCACTGAGACCCAGTACTTC. It is translated as CASSLVTETQYF.

The gene calls are TRBV30 and TRBJ1-4; the D gene is possibly TRBD1 (6 bases). The CDR3 runs to 14 residues. V lost 4 bases and J lost 6, with 15 bases in between. CDR1 GTSNPN and CDR2 SVGIG come from the germline V gene (reference sequence). The CDR3 DNA is TGTGCCTGGACCCCTATTCCAGGGGATGAAAAACTGTTTTTT. Translating gives CAWTPIPGDEKLFF.

This clone was seen just once. The chain couples TRBV7-9 to TRBJ1-1; 7 bases are shared with TRBD1. V lost 1 base, J lost 3 bases, and 2 bases stayed unmatched. CDR1 is SEHNR and CDR2 is FQNEAQ in the germline V gene (reference sequence). This CDR3 region has 14 residues. CDR3 region: CASSLGQGDTEAFF. The CDR3 coding sequence is TGTGCCAGCAGCTTAGGGCAGGGGGACACTGAAGCTTTCTTT.

The chain has TRBV11-2 and TRBJ2-2, with a possible D match to TRBD1 (5 bases). The CDR3 runs to 14 residues. From germline, CDR1 is SGHAT and CDR2 FQNNGV. Trimming shortened V by 8 bases and J by 5 bases, and 15 bases separated the two germline ends. DNA of the CDR3: TGTGCCAGCGGTGGGGCTATCCAGACCGGGGAGCTGTTTTTT. This encodes CASGGAIQTGELFF.

The chain employs TRBV14 and TRBJ2-7; 11 bases are shared with TRBD2. V shed 5 bases and J 3 bases; nucleotides not matched to a gene: 12. The length of the CDR3 is 17 residues. Per the germline V gene, CDR1 is SGHDN and CDR2 is FVKESK. The CDR3 reads CASSGTVPTSGIYEQYF. CDR3 nucleotide sequence: TGTGCCAGCAGCGGGACCGTACCGACTAGCGGGATCTACGAGCAGTACTTC.

The chain uses TRBV7-9 and TRBJ2-1, with TRBD1 identical over 8 bases. After removal of 2 bases from V and 8 bases from J, the junction contained 5 bases not matched to a gene. This CDR3 spans 14 amino acids. Germline V gene lookup returns CDR1 SEHNR and CDR2 FQNEAQ (reference sequence). CDR3: CASSLQGALDEQFF. Written as DNA, the CDR3 is TGTGCCAGCAGCTTACAGGGGGCCTTGGATGAGCAGTTCTTC.

J is TRBJ1-1 and V is TRBV6-5; D unclear. The CDR3 runs 15 residues. The ends were cut back, 0 bases at V and 1 base at J, with 9 bases in the middle. Germline-derived CDR1 and CDR2 are MNHEY and SVGAGI. CDR3 region: CASSYSGLPNTEAFF. The CDR3 bases are TGTGCCAGCAGTTACTCGGGCCTCCCGAACACTGAAGCTTTCTTT.

This chain connects TRBV7-9 to TRBJ2-1; no clear D. This CDR3 spans 11 amino acids. In germline, CDR1 is SEHNR, CDR2 FQNEAQ (reference sequence). V dropped 5 bases and J dropped 6 bases, with 5 bases sitting between them. The CDR3 loop is CASSTSNEQFF. The CDR3 nucleotides are TGTGCCAGCAGCACGAGCAATGAGCAGTTCTTC.

The rearrangement joins TRBV2 to TRBJ2-5; weak D call: TRBD1 (6 bases). Germline V gives CDR1 SNHLY, CDR2 FYNNEI. Trimming removed 5 bases at V and 0 bases at J, with 10 bases between. The CDR3 is made up of 14 amino acids. CDR3 residues: CASSLQGHQETQYF. In DNA form, the CDR3 reads TGTGCCAGCAGTCTACAGGGACACCAAGAGACCCAGTACTTC.

The rearrangement uses TRBV7-6 and TRBJ2-3, with 8 bases that match TRBD2. Unmatched junction bases numbered 6, after V lost 1 base and J lost 6 bases. Germline V gene lookup returns CDR1 SGHVS and CDR2 FNYEAQ. This CDR3 comprises 15 residues. CDR3: CASSLGRGGSDTQYF. CDR3 DNA: TGTGCCAGCAGCTTAGGCCGGGGGGGTTCCGATACGCAGTATTTT.

This clone was recorded once. The chain links TRBV30 to TRBJ1-1; D possibly corresponds to TRBD1 (5 bases). CDR3 length: 12 amino acids. The germline V gene encodes CDR1 GTSNPN and CDR2 SVGIG (reference sequence). V lost 4 bases and J lost 4, with 10 bases in between. The CDR3, as DNA: TGTGCCTGGACGTTAGGGGTCACTGAAGCTTTCTTT. Translating it yields CAWTLGVTEAFF.

The chain has TRBV5-5 and TRBJ2-1; 9 positions match TRBD2. V lost 1 base and J lost 3; bases outside the gene matches: 2. Germline V CDR1 and CDR2: SGHKS, YYEKEE (reference sequence). CDR3 length: 15 residues. The CDR3 DNA is TGTGCCAGCAGCTTGCTAGCGGGGAACTACAATGAGCAGTTCTTC. Its translation is CASSLLAGNYNEQFF.

This chain uses TRBV30 with TRBJ2-6; no definite D call. The CDR3 contains 14 residues. V lost 5 bases to trimming and J lost 0 bases, with 8 bases between them. Germline-derived CDR1 and CDR2 are GTSNPN and SVGIG (reference sequence). CDR3 loop: CAWLGVSGANVLTF. In nucleotides, the CDR3 is TGTGCCTGGCTTGGGGTCTCTGGGGCCAACGTCCTGACTTTC.

The genes are TRBV25-1 and TRBJ1-1; weak D call: TRBD1 (6 bases). V gave up 1 base and J gave up 3 bases, with 12 bases separating them. This CDR3 region has 15 residues. Germline CDR1 is MGHDK and CDR2 is SYGVNS. CDR3 in amino acids: CASSELVGGYTEAFF. CDR3 nucleotides: TGTGCCAGCAGTGAATTGGTAGGGGGTTACACTGAAGCTTTCTTT.

The chain joins TRBV19 to TRBJ2-6; 8 bases align to TRBD1. V lost 3 bases and J lost 2; bases outside the gene matches: 3. Germline assignment: CDR1 LNHDA and CDR2 SQIVND (reference sequence). This CDR3 is 16 amino acids long. The CDR3 is CASSIQQGAGANVLTF. The CDR3 DNA reads TGTGCCAGTAGTATTCAACAGGGGGCTGGGGCCAACGTCCTGACTTTC.

This chain links TRBV19 with TRBJ2-6; no clear D. CDR1 LNHDA and CDR2 SQIVND come from the germline V gene (reference sequence). CDR3 length: 15 residues. The V end was cut by 3 bases, the J end by 2 bases, with 8 bases between. The DNA of the CDR3 is TGTGCCAGTAGTATTCGATTTACTGGGGCCAACGTCCTGACTTTC. Translation gives CASSIRFTGANVLTF.

V gene TRBV10-2 combines with J gene TRBJ2-7, with 7 bases that match TRBD1. Germline V CDR1 and CDR2: WSHSY, SAAADI. The CDR3 sequence is 14 residues long. V was clipped by 11 bases and J by 0 bases; unmatched bases: 10. This chain's CDR3 is CAASDRLSSYEQYF. CDR3 DNA: TGCGCCGCCTCGGACAGGTTAAGCTCCTACGAGCAGTACTTC.

This chain links TRBV7-9 with TRBJ2-7, with 7 positions matching TRBD1. Germline-derived CDR1 and CDR2 are SEHNR and FQNEAQ (reference sequence). V lost 4 bases and J lost 1; bases outside the gene matches: 1. This CDR3 has 13 residues. CDR3 in DNA: TGTGCCAGCAGCTCGGACAGGTCCTACGAGCAGTACTTC. Translating it yields CASSSDRSYEQYF.

The chain employs TRBV6-5 and TRBJ1-5; no firm D call. The ends were cut back, 0 bases at V and 1 base at J, with 7 bases in the middle. The germline V gene has CDR1 MNHEY and CDR2 SVGAGI. The CDR3 loop spans 15 amino acids. The CDR3 DNA follows: TGTGCCAGCAGTTACTCAGCCGGGAGCAATCAGCCCCAGCATTTT. Protein product: CASSYSAGSNQPQHF.

The chain couples TRBV28 to TRBJ2-7; 7 nucleotides line up with TRBD1. Germline lookup yields CDR1 MDHEN and CDR2 SYDVKM. There are 13 residues in the CDR3. The junction had 3 bases not matched to a gene; V was cut back by 5 bases and J by 2 bases. CDR3 amino acids: CASSLDRAYEQYF. The CDR3 region has the DNA TGTGCCAGCAGTCTAGACAGGGCCTACGAGCAGTACTTC. Full variable domain (remainder filled in from reference TRBV28 and TRBJ2-7): DVKVTQSSRYLVKRTGEKVFLECVQDMDHENMFWYRQDPGLGLRLIYFSYDVKMKEKGDIPEGYSVSREKKERFSLILESASTNQTSMYLCASSLDRAYEQYFGPGTRLTVT.